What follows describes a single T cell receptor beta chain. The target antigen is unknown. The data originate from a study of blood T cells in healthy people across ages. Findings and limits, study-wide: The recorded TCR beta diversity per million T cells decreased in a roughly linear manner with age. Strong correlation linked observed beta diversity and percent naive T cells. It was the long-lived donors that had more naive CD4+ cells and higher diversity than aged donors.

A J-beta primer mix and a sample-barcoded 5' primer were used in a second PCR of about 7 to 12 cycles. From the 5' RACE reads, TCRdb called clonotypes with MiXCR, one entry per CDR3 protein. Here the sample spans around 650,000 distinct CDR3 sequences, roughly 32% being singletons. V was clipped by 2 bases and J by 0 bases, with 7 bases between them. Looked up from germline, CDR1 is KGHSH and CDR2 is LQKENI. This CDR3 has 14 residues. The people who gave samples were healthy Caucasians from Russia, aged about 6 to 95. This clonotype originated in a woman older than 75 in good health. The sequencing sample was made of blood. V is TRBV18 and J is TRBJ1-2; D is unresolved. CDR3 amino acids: CASSPGETNYGYTF. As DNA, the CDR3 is TGTGCCAGCTCACCAGGGGAGACTAACTATGGCTACACCTTC.